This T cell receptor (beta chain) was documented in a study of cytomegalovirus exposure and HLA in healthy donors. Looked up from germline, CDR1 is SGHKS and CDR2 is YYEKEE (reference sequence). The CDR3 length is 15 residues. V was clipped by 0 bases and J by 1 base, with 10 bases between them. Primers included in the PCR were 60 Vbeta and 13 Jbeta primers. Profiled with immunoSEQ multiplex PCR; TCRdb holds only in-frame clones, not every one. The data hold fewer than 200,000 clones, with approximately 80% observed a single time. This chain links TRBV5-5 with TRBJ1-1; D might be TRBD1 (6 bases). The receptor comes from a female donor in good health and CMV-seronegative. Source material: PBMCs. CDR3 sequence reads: CASSLGNRANTEAFF. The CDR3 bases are TGTGCCAGCAGCTTGGGAAACAGGGCGAACACTGAAGCTTTCTTT.